Included here is one T cell receptor beta chain sequence, with context. What it binds is not known. These data come from a study of T cell responses to AZD1222 COVID-19 vaccine. Broader study findings: Clonal diversity may have been underestimated, and the donors were mostly white British, with more females than males.

Trimming cost V 4 bases and J 2 bases; bases outside gene matches: 4. This CDR3 comprises 14 residues. Germline CDR1 KGHSH, CDR2 LQKENI. Libraries were prepared by immunoSEQ multiplex PCR; TCRdb keeps only in-frame clonotypes and omits some of them. This sample has approximately 120,000 clones; approximately 88% occur once, and the top ten carry over 5.5%. This chain links TRBV18 with TRBJ1-1, with TRBD1 identical over 7 bases. This TCR came from an adult in good health. Here the sequenced sample was peripheral blood, taken on day 0 of AZD1222 vaccination. CDR3 sequence reads: CASSLGTDNTEAFF. The CDR3 DNA sequence: TGTGCCAGCTCACTCGGGACAGATAACACTGAAGCTTTCTTT.